One sample yielded the 19 T cell receptor beta chains listed below, sequenced in a study of T cells in Graves' hyperthyroidism and ophthalmopathy. TCR beta CDR3 region amplification was performed from RNA transcripts. Using the HTBI primer set, a first-round RT-PCR was run on the TCR CDR3. TCRdb passed the multiplex PCR reads through MiXCR, listing each CDR3 protein once. The sample has nearly 250,000 distinct CDR3 sequences; about 17% are singletons. Sequenced: blood. The receptors here all came from a young woman with Graves' ophthalmopathy.

This clonotype was seen many times. The chain recombines TRBV27 with TRBJ1-4; 10 nucleotides line up with TRBD1. J was trimmed by 4 bases and V by 6 bases; bases with no gene match: 5. Germline CDR1 and CDR2: MNHEY and SMNVEV (reference sequence). The CDR3 covers 15 residues. The CDR3 bases are TGTGCCAGCAGAAAGACAGGGGGCGTTAATGAAAAACTGTTTTTT. Protein sequence: CASRKTGGVNEKLFF.

This clonotype was observed many times. The rearrangement links TRBV28 to TRBJ1-1; D possibly corresponds to TRBD1 (5 bases). Trimming took off 8 bases at V and 7 bases at J, with 17 bases between the two ends. The CDR3 has 13 residues. Germline loops: CDR1 MDHEN, CDR2 SYDVKM. CDR3 residues: CASGSYSGVEAFF. In DNA form, the CDR3 reads TGTGCCAGCGGGTCATACTCGGGGGTTGAAGCTTTCTTT.

Many counts were recorded for this clonotype. The chain uses TRBV9 and TRBJ2-3; D call uncertain. Germline V gene sequence: CDR1 SGDLS, CDR2 YYNGEE. Trimming took 4 bases from V and 3 from J, leaving 9 bases between them. This CDR3 comprises 13 residues. CDR3 in amino acids: CASSPTATDTQYF. CDR3 in DNA: TGTGCCAGCAGCCCCACCGCTACAGATACGCAGTATTTT. Looking up the rest from reference TRBV9 and TRBJ2-3 gives the full variable domain: DSGVTQTPKHLITATGQRVTLRCSPRSGDLSVYWYQQSLDQGLQFLIQYYNGEERAKGNILERFSAQQFPDLHSELNLSSLELGDSALYFCASSPTATDTQYFGPGTRLTVL.

The CDR3 bases are TGTGCCAGCAGTGAAACAGGGATTCTCTACGAGCAGTACTTC. It specifies CASSETGILYEQYF. The chain employs TRBV27 and TRBJ2-7, with D possibly matching TRBD1 (6 bases). The CDR3 length is 14 residues. Germline assignment: CDR1 MNHEY and CDR2 SMNVEV (reference sequence). Trimming stripped 5 bases from V and 3 bases from J, with 14 bases between.

This clonotype was seen many times. This sequence joins TRBV13 and TRBJ2-7; no firm D call. Germline V CDR1 and CDR2: PRHDT, FYEKMQ (reference sequence). The CDR3 loop spans 15 amino acids. Trimming cost V 5 bases and J 3 bases, with 17 bases left between them. The CDR3 loop reads CASSPVVESSYEQYF. The CDR3 DNA reads as TGTGCCAGCAGCCCCGTGGTGGAAAGTAGCTACGAGCAGTACTTC. Combining the CDR3 with reference TRBV13 and TRBJ2-7 gives the whole variable domain AAGVIQSPRHLIKEKRETATLKCYPIPRHDTVYWYQQGPGQDPQFLISFYEKMQSDKGSIPDRFSAQQFSDYHSELNMSSLELGDSALYFCASSPVVESSYEQYFGPGTRLTVT.

This clonotype has at least ten counts. The germline gene is not matched at one end of the junction; a read error may be the cause. The chain is built from TRBV20-1 and TRBJ2-5; possibly TRBD1 for D (6 bases). CDR1 and CDR2 from the germline V gene are DFQATT and SNEGSKA (reference sequence). The CDR3 covers 16 residues. CDR3 sequence: CSARGYLGGIQEAQYF. The CDR3 DNA reads TGCAGTGCTAGGGGTTACCTAGGGGGAATTCAAGAGGCCCAGTACTTC.

This clonotype came up many times. V usage is TRBV20-1 and J usage is TRBJ2-1; 11 nucleotides agree with TRBD2. Germline lookup yields CDR1 DFQATT and CDR2 SNEGSKA (reference sequence). CDR3 length: 12 amino acids. CDR3 in amino acids: CRIAGGPDEQFF. For the CDR3, the DNA is TGCAGGATAGCGGGAGGGCCCGATGAGCAGTTCTTC.

This clonotype was found many times. The chain couples TRBV7-2 to TRBJ2-7, with D possibly being TRBD2 (6 bases). This CDR3 contains 15 residues. Trimming cost V 5 bases and J 7 bases, with 21 bases left between them. Germline V gene sequence: CDR1 SGHTA, CDR2 FQGNSA. CDR3 region: CASSPRGTAGQEQYF. The DNA for the CDR3 is TGTGCCAGCAGCCCCAGAGGGACGGCGGGGCAAGAGCAGTACTTC.

About this clonotype itself: This could be a read error, since a much larger clone is one nucleotide away. This chain links TRBV10-3 with TRBJ2-2; 10 positions agree with TRBD1. CDR1 is ENHRY and CDR2 is SYGVKD in the germline V gene. V was pared by 6 bases and J by 3 bases, with 7 bases of the junction left unmatched. The CDR3 spans 16 residues. The CDR3 loop reads CAISRDRGVDTGELFF. CDR3 nucleotide sequence: TGTGCCATCAGCAGGGACAGGGGTGTGGACACCGGGGAGCTGTTTTTT.

This clonotype has a count of ten or more. CDR3 sequence (DNA): TGTGCCAGCAGCCTCGGGGCCAGGGAAAAACTGTTTTTT. This codes for CASSLGAREKLFF. The chain is built from TRBV3-1 and TRBJ1-4, with D possibly TRBD1 on 5 matching bases. Looked up from germline, CDR1 is LGHDT and CDR2 is YNNKEL (reference sequence). This CDR3 spans 13 amino acids. V was clipped by 4 bases and J by 8 bases, with 11 bases between them.

This clonotype has ten or more counts. V gene TRBV30 combines with J gene TRBJ2-3; 7 positions match TRBD2. This CDR3 region has 14 residues. Germline trimming cut 7 bases from V and 1 base from J; bases unmatched to any gene: 8. The V gene's germline CDR1 is GTSNPN and CDR2 SVGIG (reference sequence). The CDR3 spells CAFPGRAGTDTQYF. The CDR3 DNA reads as TGTGCCTTCCCTGGGAGGGCGGGCACAGATACGCAGTATTTT.

In this sample, this clonotype turned up many times. The J gene is TRBJ1-2, the V gene TRBV12-3 or TRBV12-4; D gene ambiguous. V shed 2 bases and J shed 4 bases, with 8 bases lying between them. The CDR3 runs 13 residues. CDR3: CASSLRAIYGYTF. The CDR3 DNA reads TGTGCCAGCAGTTTAAGGGCCATCTATGGCTACACCTTC.

The table lists this clonotype with many counts. The chain is built from TRBV28 and TRBJ1-2; D perhaps matches TRBD1 (6 bases). The CDR3 has 13 amino acids. The V end lost 4 bases, the J end lost 5 bases, and 11 bases lay between the germline ends. Per the germline V gene, CDR1 is MDHEN and CDR2 is SYDVKM. CDR3 DNA: TGTGCCAGCAGTTATGGACAGAAGTATGGCTACACCTTC. It translates to CASSYGQKYGYTF.

Worth noting for this clonotype: The germline gene is not matched at one end of the junction; a read error may be the cause. The genes are TRBV28 and TRBJ1-2; possibly TRBD1 for D (6 bases). The germline CDR1 and CDR2 sequences are MDHEN and SYDVKM. This CDR3 has 16 residues. CDR3 region: CASSLGPSQGFDGYIF. As DNA, the CDR3 is TGTGCCAGCAGTTTAGGACCCTCACAGGGATTCGATGGCTACATCTTC.

This clonotype was observed many times. The rearrangement links TRBV6-1 to TRBJ2-1, with TRBD2 matching 8 bases. The CDR3 has 13 amino acids. In germline, CDR1 is MNHNS, CDR2 SASEGT. V lost 11 bases and J lost 6; bases outside the gene matches: 9. CDR3 amino acids: CAVRNLAGNEQFF. As DNA, the CDR3 is TGTGCCGTCCGGAACCTAGCGGGCAATGAGCAGTTCTTC.

This clonotype occurred many times. The chain is built from TRBV9 and TRBJ2-3, with D uncertain. V was clipped by 3 bases and J by 2 bases, with 10 bases between them. Germline CDR1 SGDLS, CDR2 YYNGEE. This CDR3 is built from 14 residues. The CDR3 is CASSAGPNTDTQYF. The DNA for the CDR3 is TGTGCCAGCAGCGCCGGCCCGAACACAGATACGCAGTATTTT.

Worth noting for this clonotype: This may stem from a read error, because a much larger clone lies one nucleotide away. This chain joins TRBV6-1 and TRBJ2-2; maybe TRBD1 (6 bases). CDR1 and CDR2 (germline): MNHNS, SASEGT. The CDR3 is made up of 15 amino acids. CDR3 in amino acids: CAGSLGGMNTGELFF. CDR3 in DNA: TGTGCCGGCAGCCTTGGGGGCATGAACACCGGGGAGCTGTTTTTT.

At least ten counts were recorded for this clonotype. The chain recombines TRBV20-1 with TRBJ2-7; D is uncertain. This CDR3 comprises 12 residues. CDR1 and CDR2 from the germline V gene are DFQATT and SNEGSKA (reference sequence). V was clipped by 4 bases and J by 7 bases, with 14 bases between them. Here the CDR3 DNA reads TGCAGTGCTATACCCCTTGGATCAGAGCAGTACTTC. Translation gives CSAIPLGSEQYF.

This clonotype was recorded many times. The chain carries TRBV28 and TRBJ2-5, with 9 bases identical to TRBD1. The germline CDR1 and CDR2 sequences are MDHEN and SYDVKM. Trimming at V came to 4 bases and at J to 2 bases, leaving 8 bases not matched to a gene. This CDR3 spans 16 amino acids. The CDR3 DNA reads TGTGCCAGCAGTTACTGGGACAGGGCGAGGCAAGAGACCCAGTACTTC. It yields the protein CASSYWDRARQETQYF.